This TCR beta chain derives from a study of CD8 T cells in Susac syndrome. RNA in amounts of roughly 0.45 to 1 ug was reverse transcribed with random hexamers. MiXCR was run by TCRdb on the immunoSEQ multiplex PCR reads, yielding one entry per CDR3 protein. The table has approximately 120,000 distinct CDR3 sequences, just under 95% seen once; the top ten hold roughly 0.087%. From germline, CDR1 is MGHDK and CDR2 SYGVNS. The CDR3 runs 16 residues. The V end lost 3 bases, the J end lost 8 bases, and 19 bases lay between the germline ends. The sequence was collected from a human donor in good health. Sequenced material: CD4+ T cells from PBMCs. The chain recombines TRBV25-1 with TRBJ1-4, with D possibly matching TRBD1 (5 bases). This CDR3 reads CASSDRSGGSGEKLFF. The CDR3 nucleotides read TGTGCCAGCAGTGATAGGTCTGGGGGAAGCGGCGAAAAACTGTTTTTT.